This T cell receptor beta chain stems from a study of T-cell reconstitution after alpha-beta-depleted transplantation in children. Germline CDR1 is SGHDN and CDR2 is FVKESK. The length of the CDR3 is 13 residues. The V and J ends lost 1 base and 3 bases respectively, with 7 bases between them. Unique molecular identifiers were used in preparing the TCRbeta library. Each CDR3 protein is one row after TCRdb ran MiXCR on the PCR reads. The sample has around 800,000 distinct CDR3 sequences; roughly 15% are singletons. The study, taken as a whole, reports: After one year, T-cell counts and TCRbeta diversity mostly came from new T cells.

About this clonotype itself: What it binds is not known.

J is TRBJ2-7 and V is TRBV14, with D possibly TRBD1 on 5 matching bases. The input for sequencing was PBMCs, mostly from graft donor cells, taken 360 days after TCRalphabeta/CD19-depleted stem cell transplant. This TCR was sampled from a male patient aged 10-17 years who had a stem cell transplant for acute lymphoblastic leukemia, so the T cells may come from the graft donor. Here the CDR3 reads CASSQVRDYEQYF. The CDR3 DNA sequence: TGTGCCAGCAGCCAAGTCAGGGACTACGAGCAGTACTTC.